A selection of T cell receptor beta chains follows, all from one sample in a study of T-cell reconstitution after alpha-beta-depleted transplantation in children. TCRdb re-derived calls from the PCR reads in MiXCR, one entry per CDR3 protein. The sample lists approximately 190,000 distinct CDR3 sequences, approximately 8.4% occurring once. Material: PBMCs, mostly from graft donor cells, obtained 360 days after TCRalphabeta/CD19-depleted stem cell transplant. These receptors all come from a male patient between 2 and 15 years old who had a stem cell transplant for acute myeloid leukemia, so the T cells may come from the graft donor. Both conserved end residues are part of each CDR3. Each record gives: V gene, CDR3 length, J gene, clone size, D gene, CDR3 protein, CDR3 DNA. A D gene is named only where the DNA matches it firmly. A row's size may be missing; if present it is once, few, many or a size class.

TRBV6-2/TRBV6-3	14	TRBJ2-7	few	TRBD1	CASSFRGPSYEQYF	TGTGCCAGCAGTTTCAGGGGGCCCTCCTACGAGCAGTACTTC
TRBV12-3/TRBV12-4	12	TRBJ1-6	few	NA	CASSFMSVALHF	TGTGCCAGCAGTTTTATGTCTGTGGCCCTCCACTTT
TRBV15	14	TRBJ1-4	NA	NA	CATSRGTEGEKLFF	TGTGCCACCAGCAGAGGGACCGAGGGTGAAAAACTGTTTTTT
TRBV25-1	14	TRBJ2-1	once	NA	CASSVDVWYNEQFF	TGTGCCAGCAGTGTGGACGTGTGGTACAATGAGCAGTTCTTC
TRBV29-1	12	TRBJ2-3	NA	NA	CSVVRLPDTQYF	TGCAGCGTTGTCCGATTGCCAGATACGCAGTATTTT
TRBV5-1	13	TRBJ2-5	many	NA	CASSLMGEETQYF	TGCGCCAGCAGCTTGATGGGGGAAGAGACCCAGTACTTC
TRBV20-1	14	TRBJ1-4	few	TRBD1	CSASDRVYPEKLFF	TGCAGTGCTAGTGACAGGGTTTATCCTGAAAAACTGTTTTTT
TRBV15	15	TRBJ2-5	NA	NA	CATSSTPHYQETQYF	TGTGCCACCAGCAGCACTCCACACTATCAGGAGACCCAGTACTTC
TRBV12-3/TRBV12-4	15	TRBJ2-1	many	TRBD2	CASSPPGLASNEQFF	TGTGCCAGCAGTCCTCCGGGACTAGCGAGCAATGAGCAGTTCTTC
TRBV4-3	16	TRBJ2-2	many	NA	CASSQDGFPNTGELFF	TGCGCCAGCAGCCAAGATGGGTTCCCGAACACCGGGGAGCTGTTTTTT
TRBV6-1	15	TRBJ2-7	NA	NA	CASSPIIYVLNEQYF	TGTGCCAGCAGTCCTATCATCTACGTCTTGAACGAGCAGTACTTC
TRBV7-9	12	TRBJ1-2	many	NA	CASSTDIYGYTF	TGTGCCAGCAGTACTGACATATATGGCTACACCTTC
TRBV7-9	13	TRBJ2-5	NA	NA	CASSSTGGRTQYF	TGTGCCAGCAGTTCAACAGGAGGGCGGACCCAGTACTTC
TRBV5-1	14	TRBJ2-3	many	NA	CASSPDRSTDTQYF	TGCGCCAGCAGCCCCGACAGGAGCACAGATACGCAGTATTTT
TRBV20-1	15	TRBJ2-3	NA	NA	CSARAGTGFTDTQYF	TGCAGTGCTAGAGCCGGGACGGGGTTCACAGATACGCAGTATTTT
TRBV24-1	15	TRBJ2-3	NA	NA	CATSRGHGGTDTQYF	TGTGCCACCAGTCGGGGCCACGGAGGTACAGATACGCAGTATTTT
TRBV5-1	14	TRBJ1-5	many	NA	CASSLGEVNQPQHF	TGCGCCAGCAGCTTGGGGGAGGTCAATCAGCCCCAGCATTTT
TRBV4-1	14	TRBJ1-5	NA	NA	CASSQGEGYQPQHF	TGCGCCAGCAGCCAAGGCGAAGGATATCAGCCCCAGCATTTT
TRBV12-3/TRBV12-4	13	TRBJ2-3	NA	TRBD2	CATTSGLGDTQYF	TGTGCCACGACTAGCGGGCTGGGAGATACGCAGTATTTT
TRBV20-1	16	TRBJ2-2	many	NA	CSARRRDSWGTGELFF	TGCAGTGCTAGACGACGGGACTCTTGGGGCACCGGGGAGCTGTTTTTT
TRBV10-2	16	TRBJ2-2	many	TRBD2	CASLWLYRGGSGELFF	TGCGCCAGCCTCTGGTTGTATAGGGGAGGGAGCGGGGAGCTGTTTTTT
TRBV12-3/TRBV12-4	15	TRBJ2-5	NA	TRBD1	CASSQQGAVQETQYF	TGTGCCAGCAGCCAACAGGGGGCTGTACAAGAGACCCAGTACTTC
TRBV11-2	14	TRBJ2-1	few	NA	CASSSPPSRGEQFF	TGTGCCAGCAGCTCGCCCCCTTCGCGCGGTGAGCAGTTCTTC
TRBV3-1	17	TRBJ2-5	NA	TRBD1	CASSQDLSGQGPETQYF	TGTGCCAGCAGCCAAGATCTTTCCGGACAGGGGCCAGAGACCCAGTACTTC
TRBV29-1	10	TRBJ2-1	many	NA	CSVEKDEQFF	TGCAGCGTTGAGAAGGATGAGCAGTTCTTC
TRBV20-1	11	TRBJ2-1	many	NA	CSAATIRGQFF	TGCAGTGCCGCGACTATACGGGGGCAGTTCTTC
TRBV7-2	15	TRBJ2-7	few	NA	CASSPIAVAPYEQYF	TGTGCCAGCAGCCCGATCGCGGTAGCGCCCTACGAGCAGTACTTC
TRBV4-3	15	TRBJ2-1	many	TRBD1	CASSPGTAQYNEQFF	TGCGCCAGCAGCCCGGGGACAGCCCAATACAATGAGCAGTTCTTC
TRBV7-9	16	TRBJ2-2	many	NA	CASSLGPIKYTGELFF	TGTGCCAGCAGCTTAGGACCGATTAAGTACACCGGGGAGCTGTTTTTT
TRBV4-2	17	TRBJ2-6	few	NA	CASSQPTVHSGANVLTF	TGTGCCAGCAGCCAACCGACCGTCCACTCTGGGGCCAACGTCCTGACTTTC
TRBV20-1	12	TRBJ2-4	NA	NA	CSARIGVGIQYF	TGCAGTGCTAGAATTGGGGTTGGCATTCAGTACTTC
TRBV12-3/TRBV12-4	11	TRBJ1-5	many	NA	CASSLNQPQHF	TGTGCCAGCAGTCTTAATCAGCCCCAGCATTTT
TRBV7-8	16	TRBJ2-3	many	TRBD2	CASSETPAGVSDTQYF	TGTGCCAGCAGCGAAACACCAGCGGGAGTATCAGATACGCAGTATTTT
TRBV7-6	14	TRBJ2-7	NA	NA	CASSLRGFGYEQYF	TGTGCCAGCAGCTTACGAGGTTTCGGGTACGAGCAGTACTTC
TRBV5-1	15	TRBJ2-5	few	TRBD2	CASRPGLAGSGAQYF	TGCGCCAGCAGACCCGGACTAGCGGGAAGCGGGGCCCAGTACTTC
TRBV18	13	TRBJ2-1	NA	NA	CASSPPIEGEQFF	TGTGCCAGCTCACCACCGATAGAGGGTGAGCAGTTCTTC
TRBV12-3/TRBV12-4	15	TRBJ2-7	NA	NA	CASSFLRWVGYEQYF	TGTGCCAGCAGTTTCCTCCGGTGGGTGGGGTACGAGCAGTACTTC
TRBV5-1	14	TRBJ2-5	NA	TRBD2	CASSLALREGTQYF	TGCGCCAGCAGCTTGGCCTTGAGGGAGGGGACCCAGTACTTC
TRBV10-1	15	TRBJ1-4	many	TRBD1	CASSESGTGGEKLFF	TGCGCCAGCAGTGAGTCCGGGACAGGGGGCGAAAAACTGTTTTTT
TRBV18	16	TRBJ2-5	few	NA	CASSPPSTVEGETQYF	TGTGCCAGCTCACCACCTTCTACCGTCGAAGGGGAGACCCAGTACTTC
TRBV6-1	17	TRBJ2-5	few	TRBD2	CASRNYPGLAGRETQYF	TGTGCCAGCAGGAATTATCCGGGACTAGCGGGAAGGGAGACCCAGTACTTC
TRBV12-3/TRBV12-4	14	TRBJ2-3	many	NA	CASSLGHTADTQYF	TGTGCCAGCAGTTTAGGGCATACCGCAGATACGCAGTATTTT
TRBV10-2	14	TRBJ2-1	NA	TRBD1	CASYRDRSYNEQFF	TGCGCCAGCTACCGGGACAGGTCCTACAATGAGCAGTTCTTC
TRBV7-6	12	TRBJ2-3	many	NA	CASSLDSTTQYF	TGTGCCAGCAGCTTGGACAGTACAACGCAGTATTTT
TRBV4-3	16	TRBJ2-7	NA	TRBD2	CASSQDMAGGSYEQYF	TGCGCCAGCAGCCAAGATATGGCGGGAGGGTCCTACGAGCAGTACTTC
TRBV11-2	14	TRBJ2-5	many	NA	CASSLERQRETQYF	TGTGCCAGCAGCTTAGAAAGACAGAGGGAGACCCAGTACTTC